Below are 3 T cell receptor beta chains sequenced from a single sample in a study of prognosis after radiotherapy for stage I lung cancer. Two-round multiplex PCR on genomic DNA was the method by which TCR beta CDR3 was amplified. Gene-specific TRBV and TRBJ primers were used in PCR round one. TCRdb itself ran the multiplex PCR reads through MiXCR, one entry per CDR3 protein. The sample shows tens of thousands of distinct CDR3 sequences, roughly 40% of them seen only once. Sequencing was performed on PBMCs, taken before or after stereotactic body radiation therapy (not recorded which). The receptor set was obtained from a donor aged 50 or older with non-small cell lung cancer.

Comment on this clonotype: A far larger clone is one nucleotide away, so this likely arose from a read error. The chain uses TRBV7-2 and TRBJ2-1; D is perhaps TRBD2 (6 bases). Trimming took off 5 bases at V and 6 bases at J, with 26 bases between the two ends. Germline-derived CDR1 and CDR2 are SGHTA and FQGNSA. The CDR3 covers 18 residues. The CDR3: CASSEAFGIRGGLNEQFF. CDR3 sequence (DNA): TGTGCCAGCAGCGAAGCATTCGGCATTCGGGGAGGCCTCAATGAGCAGTTCTTC.

A word on this clonotype: At one end the junction does not follow the germline gene, possibly because of a read error. V usage is TRBV6-4 and J usage is TRBJ2-2; D perhaps matches TRBD2 (5 bases). Germline CDR1 MRHNA, CDR2 SNTAGT. This CDR3 has 14 amino acids. CDR3 DNA sequence: TGTGCCAGCAGCACCTGGACTTTCCCCGGGGATCTGTTTTTT. Translating it yields CASSTWTFPGDLFF.

Ten or more counts support this clonotype. The gene calls are TRBV5-5 and TRBJ2-7; weak D call: TRBD2 (5 bases). This CDR3 is 14 amino acids long. Germline V gene lookup returns CDR1 SGHKS and CDR2 YYEKEE (reference sequence). V gave up 2 bases and J gave up 1 base, with 10 bases separating them. Written as DNA, the CDR3 is TGTGCCAGCAGCTTTCCAACTAGATCCTACGAGCAGTACTTC. It is translated as CASSFPTRSYEQYF.